This is a list of T cell receptor beta chains from one sample in a study of control samples from healthy donors and cancer patients. Here immunoSEQ multiplex PCR was the method, and the copy in TCRdb shows in-frame clones only, minus some. The repertoire holds some 120,000 clones, with around nine tenths as singletons. The sequenced material came from blood. The source of these receptors is a man aged 25 to 40 in good health. Each CDR3 is given with its conserved first and last residue. The D gene is left open where the match is weak. Size values are once, few and many counts, or a class for expanded clones, and some rows have none.

CDR3 DNA | CDR3 protein | D gene | J gene | V gene | clone size
TGTGCCAGCAATGGCTACAGCGCAACTAATGAAAAACTGTTTTTT | CASNGYSATNEKLFF | - | TRBJ1-4 | TRBV2 | -
TGTGCCAGCAGCTTCCTACAGGGGAACACTGAAGCTTTCTTT | CASSFLQGNTEAFF | - | TRBJ1-1 | TRBV9 | -
TGTGCCAGCACCTTCCGGGACAGGGCTTTGGGGGGCTACACCTTC | CASTFRDRALGGYTF | TRBD1 | TRBJ1-2 | TRBV5-6 | -
TGTGCCAGCAGAGGGGGGCTCAATCAGCCCCAGCATTTT | CASRGGLNQPQHF | - | TRBJ1-5 | TRBV2 | few
TGCAGCGTCCAGAGTCGGGGCAACGAGCAGTACTTC | CSVQSRGNEQYF | - | TRBJ2-7 | TRBV29-1 | -
TGTGCCACCAGTGACTCCCTAGGGAGGTCCCAGCATTTT | CATSDSLGRSQHF | - | TRBJ1-5 | TRBV24-1 | -
TGTGCCAGCAGTTACGGAGGGACCGGCTACACCTTC | CASSYGGTGYTF | - | TRBJ1-2 | TRBV6-5 | -
TGTGCCAGCAGCGAAGGAGGGCGGGGGGGCACAGATACGCAGTATTTT | CASSEGGRGGTDTQYF | TRBD2 | TRBJ2-3 | TRBV11-2 | once
TGTGCCAGCAGTAAGGCCAGAGGGTATGGCTACACCTTC | CASSKARGYGYTF | - | TRBJ1-2 | TRBV25-1 | -
TGTGCCAGCAGCCAAGGGAACACAGGTAGCTCCTATGGCTACACCTTC | CASSQGNTGSSYGYTF | - | TRBJ1-2 | TRBV3-1/TRBV3-2 | once